One TCR beta chain is described in this entry. What it binds is not known. This entry comes from a study of cytomegalovirus exposure and HLA in healthy donors. The study's findings and limits: Immune exposure information available was restricted to CMV serostatus. Sequencing probably produced one cluster of sequence variants that were highly shared. The authors listed 180 or so TCR beta chains as cytomegalovirus-associated.

The PCR had 60 Vbeta and 13 Jbeta primers. TCRdb's table, derived via immunoSEQ multiplex PCR, lists solely in-frame clones and lacks some. The sample includes approximately 130,000 clones, less than 85% of them seen just once. Healthy bone marrow donors made up the donors. Trimming took off 3 bases at V and 0 bases at J, with 12 bases between the two ends. Germline CDR1 MDHEN, CDR2 SYDVKM. This CDR3 is built from 16 residues. The rearrangement joins TRBV28 to TRBJ2-1; a possible D gene is TRBD1 (6 bases). Sequencing was done on a sample of PBMCs. The receptor's source is a man in his forties or fifties in good health and CMV-seronegative. Here the CDR3 DNA reads TGTGCCAGCAGTTTCTTGGGGGCAAGCTCCTACAATGAGCAGTTCTTC. Amino acids: CASSFLGASSYNEQFF.